The clone carrying this T cell receptor beta chain was picked up one time. What it recognizes is unknown. The PCR contained 60 Vbeta and 13 Jbeta primers. Libraries were prepared by immunoSEQ multiplex PCR; TCRdb keeps only in-frame clonotypes and omits some of them. Among 150,000 to 170,000 clones listed, about 84% were seen once. These data are taken from a study of cytomegalovirus exposure and HLA in healthy donors. General study results and limits: A later analysis found TCR association rates differed by HLA locus, highest for DRB1 and lowest for HLA-C.

V was cut by 6 bases and J by 2 bases, with 11 bases left in between. The length of the CDR3 is 13 residues. Germline CDR1 SNHLY, CDR2 FYNNEI. The TCR originated in a woman aged 40-49 years in good health and CMV-seropositive. The rearrangement uses TRBV2 and TRBJ2-7; D is uncertain. Sequenced material: PBMCs. CDR3 protein: CASSPQVTYEQYF. In DNA, the CDR3 is TGTGCCAGCAGCCCTCAGGTGACCTACGAGCAGTACTTC. Full variable domain (remainder filled in from reference TRBV2 and TRBJ2-7): EPEVTQTPSHQVTQMGQEVILRCVPISNHLYFYWYRQILGQKVEFLVSFYNNEISEKSEIFDDQFSVERPDGSNFTLKIRSTKLEDSAMYFCASSPQVTYEQYFGPGTRLTVT.